Below, 7 T cell receptor beta chains from the same sample are listed, as sequenced in a study of T cells in Graves' hyperthyroidism and ophthalmopathy. The CDR3 regions of TCR beta were amplified from RNA transcripts. First-round RT-PCR with HTBI primers amplified the TCR CDR3 region. One entry per CDR3 protein, called by TCRdb with MiXCR from the multiplex PCR reads. This table holds fewer than 350,000 distinct CDR3 sequences, approximately 18% found once. Sequencing input: blood. These receptors originate from a woman in her thirties or forties with Graves' ophthalmopathy.

This clonotype has ten or more counts. The chain uses TRBV6-2 or TRBV6-3 and TRBJ2-7, with 7 positions matching TRBD1. The CDR3 is 14 residues long. Unmatched junction bases numbered 10, after V lost 5 bases and J lost 6 bases. Per germline, CDR1 MNHEY and CDR2 SVGEGT. The chain's CDR3 is CASSRSTGLGEQYF. The CDR3 bases are TGTGCCAGCAGTCGTTCGACAGGGTTGGGCGAGCAGTACTTC.

This clonotype was seen repeatedly, ten times or more. This sequence joins TRBV29-1 and TRBJ2-7; D perhaps matches TRBD2 (5 bases). Germline lookup yields CDR1 SQVTM and CDR2 ANQGSEA. This CDR3 has 11 amino acids. Trimming stripped 7 bases from V and 4 bases from J, with 11 bases between. As DNA, the CDR3 is TGCAGCGGAGCGGAGGATTACGAGCAGTACTTC. This gives the protein CSGAEDYEQYF.

The table lists this clonotype with many counts. This sequence joins TRBV28 and TRBJ2-7; D is ambiguous. Trimming took 3 bases from V and 4 from J, leaving 22 bases between them. Germline assignment: CDR1 MDHEN and CDR2 SYDVKM. This CDR3 is built from 17 residues. The DNA of the CDR3 is TGTGCCAGCAGTTTTCCTTCGGCAGGACGGATCGGGTACGAGCAGTACTTC. Residues: CASSFPSAGRIGYEQYF.

This clonotype occurred many times. The chain uses TRBV30 and TRBJ2-7; TRBD1 is a possible D gene (6 bases). V dropped 4 bases and J dropped 5 bases, with 18 bases sitting between them. This CDR3 region has 14 residues. Germline assignment: CDR1 GTSNPN and CDR2 SVGIG (reference sequence). The CDR3 protein is CAWKATGKVDEQYF. In DNA, the CDR3 is TGTGCCTGGAAGGCAACAGGGAAAGTCGACGAGCAGTACTTC. Combining the CDR3 with reference TRBV30 and TRBJ2-7 gives the whole variable domain SQTIHQWPATLVQPVGSPLSLECTVEGTSNPNLYWYRQAAGRGLQLLFYSVGIGQISSEVPQNLSASRPQDRQFILSSKKLLLSDSGFYLCAWKATGKVDEQYFGPGTRLTVT.

There are many counts of this clonotype. The CDR3 sequence is CASSLGSSQSNQPQHF. The CDR3, as DNA: TGTGCCAGCAGTTTAGGTAGCTCCCAGAGCAATCAGCCCCAGCATTTT. This chain joins TRBV6-5 and TRBJ1-5, with D unresolved. Germline V gene lookup returns CDR1 MNHEY and CDR2 SVGAGI. The CDR3 totals 16 residues. V lost 4 bases to trimming and J lost 1 base, with 14 bases between them.

This clonotype was seen many times. The chain's CDR3 is CASSHQGEYQPQHF. The CDR3 bases are TGTGCCAGCAGCCACCAGGGAGAGTATCAGCCCCAGCATTTT. This chain connects TRBV4-2 to TRBJ1-5, with D maybe TRBD1 (5 bases). V lost 3 bases and J lost 5, with 11 bases in between. This CDR3 is 14 amino acids long. Germline CDR1 LGHNA, CDR2 YNFKEQ.

This clonotype was detected many times. V is TRBV28 and J is TRBJ2-5, with 9 bases aligning to TRBD2. The CDR3 runs 17 residues. Germline V lookup: CDR1 MDHEN, CDR2 SYDVKM. Losses at the gene ends were 6 bases for V and 0 bases for J; bases not matched to a gene: 11. DNA for the CDR3: TGTGCCAGCAGCCCGGTCCCTAGCGGGATAAACCAAGAGACCCAGTACTTC. Its protein is CASSPVPSGINQETQYF.